This T cell receptor beta chain was obtained from a study of a mutant IDH1 vaccine in newly diagnosed glioma. Whole-study context: Participants attended visit V12, the safety follow-up, at week 35, and then attended visit V13 at week 47. Study-level findings and limits: With respect to changes in top peripheral T cell clonotypes, pseudoprogression seemed unrelated.

Generated by immunoSEQ multiplex PCR, the TCRdb table keeps only in-frame clones and is missing some. Among some 57,000 clones listed, 60% to 85% were seen once. The CDR3 covers 16 residues. Germline V CDR1 and CDR2: MNHEY, SMNVEV (reference sequence). The V and J ends lost 3 bases and 2 bases, in that order; junction bases with no gene match: 8. Time point denoted: week 47, end of study. Every vaccination contained 300 ug of the mutant IDH1 20-mer peptide and was paired with topical imiquimod. About this clone itself: The antigen is not known.

The TCR was taken from a woman between 40 and 50 years old with glioma. Some clones in this sample may be carry-over from other donors' samples. The specimen was PBMCs, collected from a glioma patient whose treatment included an IDH1 peptide vaccine. The chain combines TRBV27 with TRBJ2-7; 9 positions agree with TRBD1. In nucleotides, the CDR3 is TGTGCCAGCAGTTTCCTGGGGGGACAGGGCCCCTACGAGCAGTACTTC. This encodes CASSFLGGQGPYEQYF.